This TCR beta chain was obtained from a study of OX40 agonist ivuxolimab in advanced cancers. Whole-study context: Partial response was recorded in three patients: one hepatocellular carcinoma and two cutaneous melanoma cases.

Clones were read by immunoSEQ multiplex PCR, and TCRdb kept only the in-frame ones, dropping some. The repertoire consists of about 71,000 clones, with about three quarters occurring once and the leading ten covering over 4%. The CDR3 is 15 residues long. V trimming: 8 bases; J trimming: 3 bases; junction bases outside the gene matches: 12. Germline CDR1 SGHNT, CDR2 YENEEA. The rearrangement uses TRBV11-3 and TRBJ1-2, with 7 bases lining up with TRBD1. Specimen: CD4+ or CD8+ T cells sorted from blood, collected in a trial of the OX40 agonist ivuxolimab. The TCR sequence derives from an adult with an advanced solid tumor such as melanoma, head and neck, liver or kidney cancer. The CDR3 is CASELGQGGDYGYTF. The DNA of the CDR3 is TGTGCCAGCGAGTTGGGTCAGGGGGGGGACTATGGCTACACCTTC. Using reference TRBV11-3 and TRBJ1-2 for the parts outside the CDR3, the full variable domain is EAGVVQSPRYKIIEKKQPVAFWCNPISGHNTLYWYLQNLGQGPELLIRYENEEAVDDSQLPKDRFSAERLKGVDSTLKIQPAELGDSAVYLCASELGQGGDYGYTFGSGTRLTVV.